The 27 T cell receptor beta chains reported below all come from one sample, sequenced in a study of cytomegalovirus exposure and HLA in healthy donors. This PCR relied on a set of 60 Vbeta primers and 13 Jbeta primers. Clones were read by immunoSEQ multiplex PCR, and TCRdb kept only the in-frame ones, dropping some. The sample carries 150,000 to 200,000 clones, around 84% recorded once. Sequencing was done on a sample of PBMCs. These receptors were collected from a male donor in good health and CMV-seropositive.

This clone came up a few times. The V gene is TRBV30, the J gene TRBJ2-5; 7 nucleotides agree with TRBD1. The CDR3 runs to 15 residues. Germline V lookup: CDR1 GTSNPN, CDR2 SVGIG (reference sequence). J was trimmed by 2 bases and V by 2 bases; bases with no gene match: 8. The CDR3 here is CAWSPHRGSQETQYF. The CDR3 region has the DNA TGTGCCTGGAGTCCCCACAGGGGTTCGCAAGAGACCCAGTACTTC.

J is TRBJ2-7 and V is TRBV10-3, with TRBD2 as a possible D gene (7 bases). Germline V gene data show CDR1 as ENHRY and CDR2 as SYGVKD. This CDR3 spans 12 amino acids. V dropped 7 bases and J dropped 7 bases, with 14 bases sitting between them. The CDR3 reads CAITERGGEQYF. The CDR3 bases are TGTGCCATCACCGAGAGGGGGGGGGAGCAGTACTTC.

This clone showed up just once. The rearrangement uses TRBV13 and TRBJ2-1; 7 positions match TRBD2. Trimming took 1 base from V and 9 from J; bases not matched to a gene: 9. The germline CDR1 and CDR2 sequences are PRHDT and FYEKMQ (reference sequence). CDR3 length: 15 amino acids. The CDR3 reads CASSLDREDGSEQFF. DNA of the CDR3: TGTGCCAGCAGCTTAGATCGGGAGGATGGAAGTGAGCAGTTCTTC.

This chain links TRBV18 with TRBJ1-5, with TRBD1 identical over 8 bases. CDR1 KGHSH and CDR2 LQKENI come from the germline V gene. The CDR3 sequence is 15 residues long. The V and J ends lost 6 bases and 2 bases, in that order; junction bases with no gene match: 6. CDR3 nucleotide sequence: TGTGCCAGCTCTCCTCAGGGACAGGGCAATCAGCCCCAGCATTTT. Its translation is CASSPQGQGNQPQHF.

The chain combines TRBV11-2 with TRBJ2-5, with D uncertain. The CDR3 loop spans 15 amino acids. In germline, CDR1 is SGHAT, CDR2 FQNNGV. V shed 1 base and J shed 3 bases, with 12 bases lying between them. CDR3: CASSLVKLAKETQYF. Here the CDR3 DNA reads TGTGCCAGCAGCTTAGTGAAGTTAGCAAAAGAGACCCAGTACTTC.

V and J are TRBV19 and TRBJ2-1; TRBD2 matches at 10 bases. J gave up 4 bases and V 5 bases, and 2 bases lay outside the gene matches. CDR3 length: 14 residues. Germline V CDR1 and CDR2: LNHDA, SQIVND (reference sequence). DNA of the CDR3: TGTGCCAGTAGTTTGACTAGCGGGTACAATGAGCAGTTCTTC. This sequence encodes CASSLTSGYNEQFF. Together with reference TRBV19 and TRBJ2-1, the CDR3 gives the full variable domain: DGGITQSPKYLFRKEGQNVTLSCEQNLNHDAMYWYRQDPGQGLRLIYYSQIVNDFQKGDIAEGYSVSREKKESFPLTVTSAQKNPTAFYLCASSLTSGYNEQFFGPGTRLTVL.

The genes are TRBV5-1 and TRBJ1-5; D unresolved. V was shortened by 0 bases and J by 2 bases, with 15 bases between the two germline ends. The CDR3 totals 17 residues. CDR1 is SGHRS, CDR2 YFSETQ, per germline. The CDR3 spells CASSLEPLRGGNQPQHF. The CDR3 coding sequence is TGCGCCAGCAGCTTGGAGCCCCTGCGGGGAGGCAATCAGCCCCAGCATTTT.

V gene TRBV25-1 combines with J gene TRBJ1-2; possible D gene TRBD1, 6 bases. CDR1 is MGHDK and CDR2 is SYGVNS in the germline V gene. V lost 5 bases to trimming and J lost 10 bases, with 14 bases between them. CDR3 length equals 12 residues. The CDR3 loop reads CASSPQGTDYTF. CDR3 sequence (DNA): TGTGCCAGCAGTCCCCAGGGGACGGACTACACCTTC.

About this clone itself: Within the sample, other DNA sequences also encode this same CDR3. The genes are TRBV5-1 and TRBJ2-3, with D hard to call. From germline, CDR1 is SGHRS and CDR2 YFSETQ. Trimming left V 5 bases short and J 3 bases short, with 7 bases between. This CDR3 is 12 amino acids long. CDR3 coding DNA: TGCGCCAGCAGTTCGGGTACAGATACGCAGTATTTT. It encodes CASSSGTDTQYF.

The table lists this clone with a count of one. This sequence joins TRBV28 and TRBJ2-7; D is unresolved. The germline V gene encodes CDR1 MDHEN and CDR2 SYDVKM. Trimming cost V 2 bases and J 6 bases, with 14 bases left between them. The CDR3 extends over 14 amino acids. The CDR3 nucleotides are TGTGCCAGCAGTTTAAGAAAGACATCAGCCGAGCAGTACTTC. It yields the protein CASSLRKTSAEQYF.

This sequence joins TRBV11-2 and TRBJ1-2; D is possibly TRBD1 (6 bases). V gave up 0 bases and J gave up 4 bases, with 12 bases separating them. The CDR3 covers 15 residues. CDR1 and CDR2 from the germline V gene are SGHAT and FQNNGV. The CDR3 bases are TGTGCCAGCAGCTTAGATAGAGACAGGCCCTATGGCTACACCTTC. This encodes CASSLDRDRPYGYTF.

The gene calls are TRBV15 and TRBJ1-1; D is unclear. V gave up 2 bases and J gave up 0 bases, with 4 bases separating them. Germline CDR1 reads LNHNV; CDR2 reads YYDKDF (reference sequence). The length of the CDR3 is 13 residues. The CDR3 protein is CATSRQMNTEAFF. CDR3 sequence (DNA): TGTGCCACCAGCAGACAGATGAACACTGAAGCTTTCTTT.

This rearrangement joins TRBV5-1 to TRBJ2-5, with TRBD1 identical over 7 bases. The end of the DNA fits TRBJ2-7 better, so the J call may be wrong. The CDR3 covers 16 residues. Germline V gene data show CDR1 as SGHRS and CDR2 as YFSETQ. The CDR3 spells CASSSIGWDRSYEQYF. The CDR3 DNA reads TGCGCCAGCAGCTCCATCGGTTGGGACAGAAGCTACGAGCAGTACTTC.

This chain uses TRBV18 with TRBJ1-1; D remains ambiguous. Trimming removed 2 bases from V and 0 bases from J, with 4 bases in between. CDR1 KGHSH and CDR2 LQKENI come from the germline V gene. CDR3 length equals 13 residues. In nucleotides, the CDR3 is TGTGCCAGCTCACCAGCAGTGAACACTGAAGCTTTCTTT. The encoded protein is CASSPAVNTEAFF.

As DNA, the CDR3 is TGTGCCAGCAGCCCTACAGGGGTGGGAACTGAAGCTTTCTTT. Protein: CASSPTGVGTEAFF. The rearrangement links TRBV7-9 to TRBJ1-1, with 7 bases matching TRBD1. The CDR3 loop spans 14 amino acids. CDR1 and CDR2 (germline): SEHNR, FQNEAQ (reference sequence). J lost 5 bases, V lost 5 bases, and 8 bases had no gene match.

The chain joins TRBV6-1 to TRBJ2-7, with 9 positions matching TRBD1. V shed 0 bases, J shed 3 bases, and the junction held 3 bases outside the gene matches. The germline CDR1 and CDR2 sequences are MNHNS and SASEGT. CDR3 length equals 15 residues. The CDR3 is CASSEAMTGGYEQYF. CDR3 bases: TGTGCCAGCAGTGAAGCGATGACAGGGGGCTACGAGCAGTACTTC.

CDR3 residues: CASSAHTSVPYEQYF. The CDR3 DNA reads as TGTGCCAGCAGCGCCCATACTAGCGTACCCTACGAGCAGTACTTC. The V and J genes are TRBV11-2 and TRBJ2-7; the match to TRBD2 covers 7 bases. CDR1 is SGHAT and CDR2 is FQNNGV in the germline V gene. J was trimmed by 2 bases and V by 5 bases; bases with no gene match: 9. This CDR3 is 15 amino acids long.

This chain joins TRBV30 and TRBJ2-3, with D possibly being TRBD2 (5 bases). Germline V CDR1 and CDR2: GTSNPN, SVGIG (reference sequence). The V end was cut by 1 base, the J end by 3 bases, with 17 bases between. The CDR3 extends over 16 amino acids. CDR3 region: CAWSGAPGFRTDTQYF. The CDR3 DNA sequence: TGTGCCTGGAGTGGGGCTCCGGGATTTCGGACAGATACGCAGTATTTT. The variable domain in full, with the rest retrieved from reference TRBV30 and TRBJ2-3, is SQTIHQWPATLVQPVGSPLSLECTVEGTSNPNLYWYRQAAGRGLQLLFYSVGIGQISSEVPQNLSASRPQDRQFILSSKKLLLSDSGFYLCAWSGAPGFRTDTQYFGPGTRLTVL.

The J gene is TRBJ2-3, the V gene TRBV11-2; 9 positions match TRBD1. There are 16 residues in the CDR3. Losses at the gene ends were 5 bases for V and 5 bases for J; bases not matched to a gene: 11. Germline V gene lookup returns CDR1 SGHAT and CDR2 FQNNGV. The CDR3 DNA reads TGTGCCAGCAGCCAACACCGGGACAGGGAACGAGATACGCAGTATTTT. It translates to CASSQHRDRERDTQYF.

J is TRBJ2-7 and V is TRBV27; 12 nucleotides line up with TRBD2. The CDR3 is 17 amino acids. The J segment lost 7 bases and the V segment lost 2 bases, leaving 12 bases of the junction unmatched. CDR1 is MNHEY, CDR2 SMNVEV, per germline (reference sequence). CDR3: CASSLGPGTSGLREQYF. DNA of the CDR3: TGTGCCAGCAGTTTAGGCCCCGGGACTAGCGGGTTGAGGGAGCAGTACTTC.

In this sample, this clone turned up a few times. The rearrangement links TRBV15 to TRBJ1-5; 7 bases align to TRBD1. The CDR3 has 16 amino acids. J lost 1 base, V lost 0 bases, and 3 bases had no gene match. Per germline, CDR1 LNHNV and CDR2 YYDKDF (reference sequence). DNA of the CDR3: TGTGCCACCAGCAGAGATCCGGGACAGAGCAATCAGCCCCAGCATTTT. The encoded protein is CATSRDPGQSNQPQHF.

This chain connects TRBV12-5 to TRBJ1-5; D is uncertain. Germline-derived CDR1 and CDR2 are LGHNT and FRNRAP. V was cut by 9 bases and J by 0 bases, with 15 bases left in between. The CDR3 has 15 residues. This CDR3 is CASARGPYSNQPQHF. CDR3 nucleotides: TGTGCTAGCGCCCGCGGCCCCTATAGCAATCAGCCCCAGCATTTT.

This clone was seen once. CDR3 loop: CASSLRDTLNTEAFF. In nucleotides, the CDR3 is TGTGCCAGCAGTTTACGGGACACGTTGAACACTGAAGCTTTCTTT. The chain combines TRBV27 with TRBJ1-1, with TRBD1 as a possible D gene (6 bases). This CDR3 spans 15 amino acids. Trimming cost V 2 bases and J 0 bases, with 10 bases left between them. Germline-derived CDR1 and CDR2 are MNHEY and SMNVEV (reference sequence).

The table lists this clone with a few counts. The chain uses TRBV7-6 and TRBJ2-3; 10 nucleotides agree with TRBD2. Losses at the gene ends were 2 bases for V and 1 base for J; bases not matched to a gene: 0. Germline V gene lookup returns CDR1 SGHVS and CDR2 FNYEAQ. The CDR3 length is 15 residues. In nucleotides, the CDR3 is TGTGCCAGCAGCTTAACTAGCGGGGGCACAGATACGCAGTATTTT. Translated: CASSLTSGGTDTQYF.

In this sample, this clone turned up a few times. The chain uses TRBV6-5 and TRBJ1-5; D possibly corresponds to TRBD1 (6 bases). The CDR3 has 13 residues. Trimming took off 6 bases at V and 6 bases at J, with 12 bases between the two ends. Germline CDR1 is MNHEY and CDR2 is SVGAGI. The chain's CDR3 is CASRTGSSQPQHF. As DNA, the CDR3 is TGTGCCAGCAGAACAGGGTCAAGTCAGCCCCAGCATTTT.

This clone was seen only once. The chain combines TRBV10-3 with TRBJ2-1, with 11 bases fitting TRBD2. The CDR3 is 17 residues long. The J segment lost 6 bases and the V segment lost 4 bases, leaving 11 bases of the junction unmatched. The V gene's germline CDR1 is ENHRY and CDR2 SYGVKD. The CDR3 nucleotides are TGTGCCATCAGTGCATTAACCGGGACTAGCGGTACCAATGAGCAGTTCTTC. It translates to CAISALTGTSGTNEQFF.

The rearrangement uses TRBV2 and TRBJ1-2; 8 bases match TRBD1. The germline gives CDR1 SNHLY, CDR2 FYNNEI. The trim removed 10 bases at V and 10 bases at J, leaving 8 bases unmatched. This CDR3 contains 11 residues. This CDR3 reads CATGQGFLYTF. The CDR3 DNA follows: TGTGCCACCGGACAGGGTTTTCTCTACACCTTC.